The clone carrying this T cell receptor beta chain showed up just a few times. Antigen unknown. Germline loops: CDR1 DFQATT, CDR2 SNEGSKA (reference sequence). V lost 4 bases, J lost 8 bases, and 24 bases lay in between. The CDR3 is 16 amino acids. TCRdb processed the 5' RACE reads anew with MiXCR; each CDR3 protein has one entry. Among around 300,000 distinct CDR3 sequences, 13% were seen once, and the ten largest hold about 22%. The data derive from a study of T-cell memory formation after mild COVID-19. Overall study results and limits: Day 15 to 85 contracting clones showed balanced CD4/CD8; later expanders leaned CD4+. Detection of some responders pre-infection suggested pre-existing cross-reactive memory T cells participated.

The sample taken for sequencing was PBMCs or a T cell subset sorted from them (not recorded which). The sequence was collected from a man younger than 30 who had mild COVID-19 (a few samples of this study predate the infection). Cell type and time point are not known. The chain joins TRBV20-1 to TRBJ2-1; perhaps D is TRBD1 or TRBD2 (6 bases each). CDR3 protein: CSATPSGDIDGYEQFF. In nucleotides, the CDR3 is TGCAGTGCTACCCCCTCGGGGGACATTGACGGGTATGAGCAGTTCTTC.